The subject of this entry is one T cell receptor (beta chain). What it recognizes is unknown. The data were taken from a study of radiation and T cells in renal cell carcinoma. Study-wide results and caveats: Top tumor clonotypes rose in blood 2 weeks post-radiation, then contracted. Baseline intratumoral clonotype presence is unknown without pretreatment biopsies.

Time point meaning: blood 2 weeks post-SBRT. Treatment meaning: 15 Gy SBRT to primary tumor, nephrectomy 4 weeks later. Serial blood draws occurred at baseline and 2 and 4 weeks post-SBRT. This renal cell carcinoma was of the clear cell type. Repertoires were generated with immunoSEQ multiplex PCR, while TCRdb's copy carries only in-frame clones and drops some. The sample records about 130,000 clones, 70% to 90% being singletons. The CDR3 runs to 19 residues. After removal of 1 base from V and 8 bases from J, the junction contained 22 bases not matched to a gene. The TCR sequence derives from an older woman with renal cell carcinoma. The chain has TRBV5-3 and TRBJ1-1; 8 bases fit TRBD1. TRBV5-3 is assigned to the ORF class and has an uncertain function. Sequencing used blood, obtained from a patient whose treatment included radiotherapy and nephrectomy. The CDR3 DNA reads as TGTGCCAGAAGCTTGAGGCAGGGGGCAAATTTCCAAAACTCTTCGGAAGCTTTCTTT. The encoded protein is CARSLRQGANFQNSSEAFF.